A single sample is the source of the 30 T cell receptor beta chains below, sequenced in a study of cytomegalovirus exposure and HLA in healthy donors. The PCR had 60 Vbeta and 13 Jbeta primers. Only in-frame clones appear in the TCRdb table, and some are missing; sequencing was by immunoSEQ multiplex PCR. This table holds approximately 140,000 clones, over 70% found once. Sequenced material: PBMCs. These receptors all stem from a woman aged 40 to 50 in good health and CMV-seronegative.

The V call is TRBV28, the J call TRBJ1-2, with TRBD1 matching 8 bases. Losses at the gene ends were 4 bases for V and 4 bases for J; bases not matched to a gene: 8. The CDR3 totals 15 residues. CDR1 is MDHEN and CDR2 is SYDVKM in the germline V gene. The CDR3 coding sequence is TGTGCCAGCAGTTGGGGGACAGGCGTCTCCTATGGCTACACCTTC. Its protein is CASSWGTGVSYGYTF.

This clone was detected a few times. The DNA is left out, because the CDR3 cannot be placed on it with certainty; the CDR3 is given as TCRdb lists it. The chain couples TRBV19 to TRBJ1-4; the table's D call TRBD1 went unverified against the DNA. Germline V CDR1 and CDR2: LNHDA, SQIVND (reference sequence). A total of 17 residues make up the CDR3, ends included. The CDR3 sequence: CASSTGQGAHFGEKLFF.

The sample holds one count of this clone. The V call is TRBV25-1, the J call TRBJ2-2; D might be TRBD2 (5 bases). V was cut by 4 bases and J by 2 bases, with 17 bases left in between. Germline CDR1 is MGHDK and CDR2 is SYGVNS. The CDR3 covers 17 residues. The CDR3 loop is CASSAGLGGLNTGELFF. The CDR3 DNA is TGTGCCAGCAGTGCAGGATTAGGAGGACTCAACACCGGGGAGCTGTTTTTT.

V usage is TRBV4-1 and J usage is TRBJ2-2; D is uncertain. CDR3 length: 13 residues. V lost 6 bases and J 9 bases, leaving 14 bases between the germline ends. The V gene's germline CDR1 is MGHRA and CDR2 YSYEKL. The CDR3 nucleotides read TGCGCCAGCAGTAGTTTGGTTAGAAGGGAGCTGTTTTTT. This sequence encodes CASSSLVRRELFF.

The chain joins TRBV19 to TRBJ1-5; 9 nucleotides match TRBD1. The V and J ends lost 4 bases and 7 bases, in that order; junction bases with no gene match: 5. Germline V lookup: CDR1 LNHDA, CDR2 SQIVND (reference sequence). The CDR3 extends over 14 amino acids. Here the CDR3 reads CASSTTGGDQPQHF. Written as DNA, the CDR3 is TGTGCCAGTAGTACAACAGGGGGCGACCAGCCCCAGCATTTT.

CDR3 sequence reads: CASSRTGQVFEQYF. DNA of the CDR3: TGTGCCAGCTCACGGACAGGGCAGGTGTTCGAGCAGTACTTC. This chain links TRBV18 with TRBJ2-7; 8 positions agree with TRBD1. The germline V gene has CDR1 KGHSH and CDR2 LQKENI. The V and J ends lost 4 bases and 6 bases, in that order; junction bases with no gene match: 8. The CDR3 consists of 14 residues.

The chain joins TRBV19 to TRBJ2-1; the match to TRBD2 covers 13 bases. CDR3 length: 16 residues. V dropped 5 bases and J dropped 4; count of bases not matched to a gene: 5. Germline V gene data show CDR1 as LNHDA and CDR2 as SQIVND (reference sequence). CDR3 coding DNA: TGTGCCAGTAGTGATCGGACTAGCGGGAGATACAATGAGCAGTTCTTC. This codes for CASSDRTSGRYNEQFF.

This chain joins TRBV28 and TRBJ1-2; 8 nucleotides line up with TRBD1. The CDR3 sequence is 16 residues long. Germline values: CDR1 MDHEN, CDR2 SYDVKM. V was clipped by 6 bases and J by 7 bases; unmatched bases: 16. The CDR3 protein is CASSPLSGQGIGGYTF. In nucleotides, the CDR3 is TGTGCCAGCAGCCCCCTCTCCGGACAGGGCATTGGTGGCTACACCTTC.

The rearrangement uses TRBV5-8 and TRBJ2-2; 8 nucleotides agree with TRBD1. V was pared by 4 bases and J by 0 bases, with 2 bases of the junction left unmatched. The CDR3 is made up of 15 amino acids. Germline CDR1 is SGHTS and CDR2 is YDEGEE. DNA of the CDR3: TGTGCCAGCAGCCGGGGACAGGCGAACACCGGGGAGCTGTTTTTT. Amino acids: CASSRGQANTGELFF.

This chain links TRBV27 with TRBJ1-2; D gene unclear. The CDR3 extends over 13 amino acids. Germline CDR1 MNHEY, CDR2 SMNVEV (reference sequence). V was clipped by 3 bases and J by 4 bases, with 9 bases between them. The CDR3 DNA follows: TGTGCCAGCAGTTTGGGCAGGTTCTATGGCTACACCTTC. This codes for CASSLGRFYGYTF.

This chain joins TRBV28 and TRBJ1-5; no definite D call. Germline V gives CDR1 MDHEN, CDR2 SYDVKM. The ends were cut back, 8 bases at V and 2 bases at J, with 13 bases in the middle. This CDR3 has 14 residues. The CDR3 reads CASSPLEGNQPQHF. Here the CDR3 DNA reads TGTGCCAGCTCACCCCTGGAGGGCAATCAGCCCCAGCATTTT.

The V call is TRBV5-1, the J call TRBJ2-5, with D tentatively TRBD1 (5 bases). Germline CDR1 reads SGHRS; CDR2 reads YFSETQ. V was trimmed by 0 bases and J by 5 bases, leaving 11 bases between them. The CDR3 loop spans 14 amino acids. The CDR3 region has the DNA TGCGCCAGCAGCTTGGTAGGGGTGGGGGAGACCCAGTACTTC. Amino acids: CASSLVGVGETQYF.

V is TRBV5-1 and J is TRBJ2-5, with a possible D match to TRBD1 (6 bases). The length of the CDR3 is 14 residues. From germline, CDR1 is SGHRS and CDR2 YFSETQ. V was shortened by 2 bases and J by 0 bases, with 8 bases between the two germline ends. The CDR3 loop is CASSFGQYQETQYF. The CDR3 DNA sequence: TGCGCCAGCAGCTTTGGACAGTACCAAGAGACCCAGTACTTC.

The chain joins TRBV7-2 to TRBJ1-2; maybe TRBD1 (6 bases). Per the germline V gene, CDR1 is SGHTA and CDR2 is FQGNSA. This CDR3 contains 15 residues. V dropped 4 bases and J dropped 6 bases, with 18 bases sitting between them. The CDR3 sequence: CASSSPLGGGDGYTF. The DNA for the CDR3 is TGTGCCAGCAGCTCCCCCCTCGGGGGGGGCGATGGCTACACCTTC.

V usage is TRBV5-6 and J usage is TRBJ1-3; TRBD1 might be the D (6 bases). CDR1 and CDR2 from the germline V gene are SGHDT and YYEEEE. CDR3 size: 15 residues. V lost 4 bases and J 4 bases, leaving 15 bases between the germline ends. The CDR3 region is CASSQPGQAGNTIYF. CDR3 nucleotide sequence: TGTGCCAGCAGCCAACCGGGACAAGCCGGAAACACCATATATTTT.

The V call is TRBV4-2, the J call TRBJ1-3, with 7 bases matching TRBD1. The CDR3 contains 17 residues. Looked up from germline, CDR1 is LGHNA and CDR2 is YNFKEQ. V shed 0 bases, J shed 2 bases, and the junction held 7 bases outside the gene matches. The CDR3 spells CASSQDQITGAGNTIYF. The CDR3, as DNA: TGTGCCAGCAGCCAAGATCAAATTACAGGGGCTGGAAACACCATATATTTT.

The J gene is TRBJ2-1, the V gene TRBV5-4; the match to TRBD2 covers 13 bases. CDR1 is SGHNT and CDR2 is YYREEE in the germline V gene (reference sequence). The V gene end was trimmed by 5 bases and the J gene end by 8 bases; junction bases not matched to a gene: 7. The length of the CDR3 is 15 residues. The CDR3 spells CASSPGLAGFDEQFF. CDR3 DNA sequence: TGTGCCAGCAGTCCGGGACTAGCGGGATTTGATGAGCAGTTCTTC.

V usage is TRBV19 and J usage is TRBJ1-2; D unresolved. Deletions cut 5 bases from V and 6 bases from J, with 16 bases between. CDR1 is LNHDA, CDR2 SQIVND, per germline (reference sequence). The CDR3 is made up of 14 amino acids. DNA of the CDR3: TGTGCCAGTAGTGCTAGACGGCTGCGGGATGGCTACACCTTC. This codes for CASSARRLRDGYTF.

The J gene is TRBJ1-2, the V gene TRBV19, with 11 bases aligning to TRBD1. Germline V gene data show CDR1 as LNHDA and CDR2 as SQIVND (reference sequence). V lost 4 bases to trimming and J lost 6 bases; unmatched junction nucleotides: 10. This CDR3 is built from 16 residues. CDR3 region: CASSTPPGQGVHGYTF. CDR3 DNA sequence: TGTGCCAGTAGTACGCCTCCGGGACAGGGGGTGCATGGCTACACCTTC.

V and J are TRBV10-3 and TRBJ1-1, with a possible D match to TRBD1 (5 bases). The CDR3 is 12 residues long. V was trimmed by 2 bases and J by 5 bases, leaving 6 bases between them. Per germline, CDR1 ENHRY and CDR2 SYGVKD. This chain's CDR3 is CAISEGTTEAFF. The CDR3 nucleotides are TGTGCCATCAGTGAGGGGACTACTGAAGCTTTCTTT.

The rearrangement links TRBV5-4 to TRBJ1-3, with D perhaps matching TRBD1 (5 bases). From germline, CDR1 is SGHNT and CDR2 YYREEE (reference sequence). The CDR3 covers 14 residues. V dropped 7 bases and J dropped 0 bases, with 11 bases sitting between them. CDR3 in amino acids: CASGAGSSGNTIYF. The CDR3 DNA reads as TGTGCCAGCGGGGCGGGGAGCTCTGGAAACACCATATATTTT.

This chain uses TRBV4-1 with TRBJ1-2; D gene ambiguous. Germline lookup yields CDR1 MGHRA and CDR2 YSYEKL. V lost 0 bases to trimming and J lost 3 bases, with 14 bases between them. CDR3 length: 16 amino acids. The CDR3 reads CASSQEGLAGDYGYTF. DNA for the CDR3: TGCGCCAGCAGCCAAGAGGGGTTGGCGGGTGACTATGGCTACACCTTC.

V gene TRBV7-9 combines with J gene TRBJ1-1; 11 bases align to TRBD1. V gave up 4 bases and J gave up 4 bases; unmatched junction bases: 8. This CDR3 is 16 amino acids long. In germline, CDR1 is SEHNR, CDR2 FQNEAQ (reference sequence). The CDR3 nucleotides read TGTGCCAGCAGCTCCCCGGACAGGGGGCTGGGCACTGAAGCTTTCTTT. Its protein product is CASSSPDRGLGTEAFF. Variable domain in full (rest from reference TRBV7-9 and TRBJ1-1): DTGVSQNPRHKITKRGQNVTFRCDPISEHNRLYWYRQTLGQGPEFLTYFQNEAQLEKSRLLSDRFSAERPKGSFSTLEIQRTEQGDSAMYLCASSSPDRGLGTEAFFGQGTRLTVV.

Turning to this clone: One end of the junction fails to match germline, which may point to a read error. This chain connects TRBV4-1 to TRBJ1-2; the D is unclear. The CDR3 loop spans 13 amino acids. Germline assignment: CDR1 MGHRA and CDR2 YSYEKL. The CDR3 loop is CASSQTLLMEFAF. In DNA form, the CDR3 reads TGCGCCAGCAGCCAAACCTTATTAATGGAGTTCGCCTTC.

The rearrangement links TRBV27 to TRBJ2-5; TRBD1 aligns across 10 bases. Trimming took 1 base from V and 4 from J; bases not matched to a gene: 3. There are 15 residues in the CDR3. The germline V gene encodes CDR1 MNHEY and CDR2 SMNVEV (reference sequence). The CDR3, as DNA: TGTGCCAGCAGTTTATTCGACAGGGGGCGAGAGACCCAGTACTTC. It codes for CASSLFDRGRETQYF.

This sequence joins TRBV4-1 and TRBJ1-6; 10 positions match TRBD1. CDR3 size: 15 residues. V lost 1 base, J lost 10 bases, and 4 bases stayed unmatched. Germline lookup yields CDR1 MGHRA and CDR2 YSYEKL. In DNA form, the CDR3 reads TGCGCCAGCAGCCAAGCAGGACAGGGGGGCTCACCCCTCCACTTT. It codes for CASSQAGQGGSPLHF.

The J gene is TRBJ1-4, the V gene TRBV4-3, with D maybe TRBD1 (6 bases). Per the germline V gene, CDR1 is LGHNA and CDR2 is YSLEER. CDR3 size: 16 residues. V shed 6 bases and J shed 7 bases, with 21 bases lying between them. The CDR3 is CASSRAGVTFSEKLFF. The CDR3 DNA sequence: TGCGCCAGCAGTCGCGCAGGGGTGACCTTTAGTGAAAAACTGTTTTTT.

This chain links TRBV19 with TRBJ1-1, with TRBD1 matching 7 bases. Germline loops: CDR1 LNHDA, CDR2 SQIVND (reference sequence). This CDR3 comprises 12 residues. V trimming: 4 bases; J trimming: 8 bases; junction bases outside the gene matches: 4. The DNA of the CDR3 is TGTGCCAGTAGTACCGGGACAGCCGAAGCTTTCTTT. Translating it yields CASSTGTAEAFF.

CDR3 sequence: CASSADPTSGRPREQYF. CDR3 nucleotides: TGTGCCAGCAGCGCAGACCCCACTAGCGGACGGCCTCGGGAGCAGTACTTC. J is TRBJ2-7 and V is TRBV27; 8 bases agree with TRBD2. The CDR3 runs 17 residues. Germline lookup yields CDR1 MNHEY and CDR2 SMNVEV (reference sequence). J lost 7 bases, V lost 6 bases, and 20 bases had no gene match.

V is TRBV30 and J is TRBJ1-5; 9 nucleotides agree with TRBD1. The germline V gene has CDR1 GTSNPN and CDR2 SVGIG (reference sequence). The CDR3 contains 15 residues. V was clipped by 2 bases and J by 3 bases; unmatched bases: 5. As DNA, the CDR3 is TGTGCCTGGAGTCGGACAGGGGCGAACAATCAGCCCCAGCATTTT. The encoded protein is CAWSRTGANNQPQHF.